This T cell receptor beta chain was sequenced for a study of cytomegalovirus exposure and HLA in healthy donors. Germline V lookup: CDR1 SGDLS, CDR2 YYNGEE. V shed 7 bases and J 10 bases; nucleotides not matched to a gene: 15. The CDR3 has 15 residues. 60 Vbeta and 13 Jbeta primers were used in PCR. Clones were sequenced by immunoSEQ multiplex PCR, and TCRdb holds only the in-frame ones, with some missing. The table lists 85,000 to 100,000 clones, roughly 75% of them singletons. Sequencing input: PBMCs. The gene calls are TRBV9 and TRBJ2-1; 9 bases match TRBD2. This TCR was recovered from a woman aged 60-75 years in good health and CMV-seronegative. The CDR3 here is CASGEAGGPLGEQFF. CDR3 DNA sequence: TGTGCCAGCGGGGAGGCGGGAGGGCCCCTAGGGGAGCAGTTCTTC.